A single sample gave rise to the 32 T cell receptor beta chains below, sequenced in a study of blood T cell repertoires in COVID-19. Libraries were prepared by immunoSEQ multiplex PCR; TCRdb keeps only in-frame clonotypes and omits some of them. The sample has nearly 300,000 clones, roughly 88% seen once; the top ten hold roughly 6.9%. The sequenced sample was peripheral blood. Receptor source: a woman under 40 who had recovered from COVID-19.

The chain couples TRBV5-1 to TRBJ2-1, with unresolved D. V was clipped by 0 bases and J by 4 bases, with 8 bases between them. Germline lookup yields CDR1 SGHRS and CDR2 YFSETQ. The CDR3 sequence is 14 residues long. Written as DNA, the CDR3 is TGCGCCAGCAGCTTGGTACCAGTTTACAATGAGCAGTTCTTC. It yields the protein CASSLVPVYNEQFF.

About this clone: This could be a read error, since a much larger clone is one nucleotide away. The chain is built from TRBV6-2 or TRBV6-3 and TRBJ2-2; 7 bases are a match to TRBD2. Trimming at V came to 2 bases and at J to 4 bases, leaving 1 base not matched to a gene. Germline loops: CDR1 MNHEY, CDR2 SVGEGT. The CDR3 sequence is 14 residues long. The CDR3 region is CASSYRTSTGELFF. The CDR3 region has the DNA TGTGCCAGCAGTTACAGGACTAGCACCGGGGAGCTGTTTTTT.

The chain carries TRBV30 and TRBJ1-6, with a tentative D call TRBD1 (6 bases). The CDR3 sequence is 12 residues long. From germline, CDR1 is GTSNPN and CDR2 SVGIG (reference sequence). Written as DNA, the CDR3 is TGTGCGTCCGGGACACACGGGACACCCCTCCACTTT. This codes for CASGTHGTPLHF.

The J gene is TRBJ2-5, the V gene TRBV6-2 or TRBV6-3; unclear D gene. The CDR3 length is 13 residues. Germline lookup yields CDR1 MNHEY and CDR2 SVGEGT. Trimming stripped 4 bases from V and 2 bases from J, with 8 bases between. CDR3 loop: CASSLRNQETQYF. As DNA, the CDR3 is TGTGCCAGCAGTTTGAGGAATCAAGAGACCCAGTACTTC.

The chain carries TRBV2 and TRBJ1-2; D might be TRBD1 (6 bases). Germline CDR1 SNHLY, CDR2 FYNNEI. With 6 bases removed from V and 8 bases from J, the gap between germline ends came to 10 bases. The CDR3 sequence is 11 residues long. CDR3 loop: CASRRGGGYTF. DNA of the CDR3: TGTGCCAGCAGGAGGGGGGGAGGCTACACCTTC.

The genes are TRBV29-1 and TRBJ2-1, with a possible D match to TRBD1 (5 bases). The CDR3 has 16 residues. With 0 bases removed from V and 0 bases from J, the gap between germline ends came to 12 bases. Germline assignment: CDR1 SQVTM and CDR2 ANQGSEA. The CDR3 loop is CSVEDFRQSSYNEQFF. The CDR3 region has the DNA TGCAGCGTTGAAGATTTTAGACAGTCCTCCTACAATGAGCAGTTCTTC.

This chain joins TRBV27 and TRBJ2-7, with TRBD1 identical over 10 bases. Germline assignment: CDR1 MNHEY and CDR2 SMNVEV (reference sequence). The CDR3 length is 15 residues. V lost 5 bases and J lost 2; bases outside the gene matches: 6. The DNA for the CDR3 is TGTGCCAGCAGTCCCGGACAGGGGGGAACCTACGAGCAGTACTTC. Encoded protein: CASSPGQGGTYEQYF.

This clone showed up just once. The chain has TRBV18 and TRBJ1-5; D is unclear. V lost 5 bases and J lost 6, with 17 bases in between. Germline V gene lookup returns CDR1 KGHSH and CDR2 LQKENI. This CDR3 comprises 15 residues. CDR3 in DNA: TGTGCCAGCTCAAAGGGAGGGATCCTAGGTCAGCCCCAGCATTTT. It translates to CASSKGGILGQPQHF.

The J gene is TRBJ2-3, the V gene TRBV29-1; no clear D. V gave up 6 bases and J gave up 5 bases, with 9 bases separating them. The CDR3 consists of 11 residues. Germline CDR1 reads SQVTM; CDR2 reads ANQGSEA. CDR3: CSVAAKDTQYF. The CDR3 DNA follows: TGCAGCGTAGCCGCTAAAGATACGCAGTATTTT.

DNA of the CDR3: TGTGCCAGCAGCGTCACAGGGGGCAATGAAAAACTGTTTTTT. This codes for CASSVTGGNEKLFF. The chain combines TRBV9 with TRBJ1-4, with 9 positions matching TRBD1. The J segment lost 5 bases and the V segment lost 2 bases, leaving 1 base of the junction unmatched. CDR1 SGDLS and CDR2 YYNGEE come from the germline V gene. There are 14 residues in the CDR3.

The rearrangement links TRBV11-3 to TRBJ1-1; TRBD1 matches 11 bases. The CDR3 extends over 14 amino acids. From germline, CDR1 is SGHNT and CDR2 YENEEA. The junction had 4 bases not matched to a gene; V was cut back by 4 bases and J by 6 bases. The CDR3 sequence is CASSSRDRGSEAFF. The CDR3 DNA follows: TGTGCCAGCAGCTCCCGGGACAGGGGGTCTGAAGCTTTCTTT.

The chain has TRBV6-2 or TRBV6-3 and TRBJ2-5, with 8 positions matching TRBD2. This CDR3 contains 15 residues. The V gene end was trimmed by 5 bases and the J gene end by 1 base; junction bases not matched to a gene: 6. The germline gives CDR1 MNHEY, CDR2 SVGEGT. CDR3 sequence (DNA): TGTGCCAGCAGTCTCACCGGGACTAGCCAAGAGACCCAGTACTTC. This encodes CASSLTGTSQETQYF.

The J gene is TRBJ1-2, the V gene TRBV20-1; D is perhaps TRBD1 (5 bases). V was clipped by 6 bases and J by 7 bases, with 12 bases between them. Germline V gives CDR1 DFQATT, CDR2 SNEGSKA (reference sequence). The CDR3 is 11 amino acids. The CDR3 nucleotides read TGCAGTGCCTACCCCAGGGTTGGCTACACCTTC. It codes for CSAYPRVGYTF.

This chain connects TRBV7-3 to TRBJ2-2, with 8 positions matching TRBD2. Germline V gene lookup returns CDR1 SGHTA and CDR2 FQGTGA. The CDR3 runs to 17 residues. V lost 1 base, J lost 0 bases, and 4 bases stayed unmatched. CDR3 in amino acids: CASSLMSGGANTGELFF. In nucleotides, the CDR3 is TGTGCCAGCAGCTTAATGAGCGGGGGAGCGAACACCGGGGAGCTGTTTTTT.

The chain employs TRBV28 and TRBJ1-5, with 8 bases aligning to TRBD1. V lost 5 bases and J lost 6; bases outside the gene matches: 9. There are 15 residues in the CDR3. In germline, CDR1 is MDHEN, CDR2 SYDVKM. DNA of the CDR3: TGTGCCAGCAGTCCCCATGCAGGGGGCGGTCAGCCCCAGCATTTT. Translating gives CASSPHAGGGQPQHF.

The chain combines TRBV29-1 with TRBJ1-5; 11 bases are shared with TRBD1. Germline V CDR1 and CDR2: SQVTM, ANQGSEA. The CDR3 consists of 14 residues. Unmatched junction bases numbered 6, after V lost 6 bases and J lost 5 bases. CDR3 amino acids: CSVGQGALDQPQHF. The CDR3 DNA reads TGCAGCGTCGGACAGGGGGCGTTGGATCAGCCCCAGCATTTT.

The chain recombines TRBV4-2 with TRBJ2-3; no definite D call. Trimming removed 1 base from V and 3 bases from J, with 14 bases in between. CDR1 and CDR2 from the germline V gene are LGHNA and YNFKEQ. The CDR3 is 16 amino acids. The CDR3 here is CASSQGRTGGTDTQYF. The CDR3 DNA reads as TGTGCCAGCAGCCAAGGACGTACGGGTGGGACAGATACGCAGTATTTT.

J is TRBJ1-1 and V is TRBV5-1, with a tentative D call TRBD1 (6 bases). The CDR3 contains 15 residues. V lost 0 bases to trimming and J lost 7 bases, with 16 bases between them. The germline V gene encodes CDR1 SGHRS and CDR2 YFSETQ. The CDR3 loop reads CASSLEGNRAGEAFF. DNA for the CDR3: TGCGCCAGCAGCTTGGAGGGAAACAGGGCGGGTGAAGCTTTCTTT.

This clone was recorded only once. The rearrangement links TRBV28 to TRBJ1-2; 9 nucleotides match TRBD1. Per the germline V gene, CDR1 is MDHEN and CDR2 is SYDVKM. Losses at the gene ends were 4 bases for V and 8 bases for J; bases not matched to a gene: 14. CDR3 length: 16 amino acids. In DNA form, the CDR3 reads TGTGCCAGCAGTTCCGAGGACAGGGGTGACGTCTACGGCTACACCTTC. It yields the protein CASSSEDRGDVYGYTF.

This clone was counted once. The CDR3 DNA is TGTGCCAGCAGTTACAGGCCTGCCGCGGGGACCCAGTACTTC. Protein sequence: CASSYRPAAGTQYF. V usage is TRBV6-2 or TRBV6-3 and J usage is TRBJ2-5, with a possible D match to TRBD2 (5 bases). Trimming took 2 bases from V and 7 from J, leaving 14 bases between them. Germline V CDR1 and CDR2: MNHEY, SVGEGT. CDR3 length: 14 amino acids.

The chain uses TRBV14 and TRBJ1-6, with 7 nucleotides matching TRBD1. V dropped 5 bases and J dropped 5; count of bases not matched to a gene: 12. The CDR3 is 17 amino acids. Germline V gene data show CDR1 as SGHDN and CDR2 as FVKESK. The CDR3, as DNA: TGTGCCAGCAGCAGCTACAGGGGTAACCCCCATAATTCACCCCTCCACTTT. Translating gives CASSSYRGNPHNSPLHF.

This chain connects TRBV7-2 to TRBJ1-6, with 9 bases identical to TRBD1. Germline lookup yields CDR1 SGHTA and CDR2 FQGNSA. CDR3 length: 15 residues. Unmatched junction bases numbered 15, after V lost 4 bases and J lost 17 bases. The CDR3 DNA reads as TGTGCCAGCAGCTCTCCGGGCTCCGGGACAGGGAGGGTCCACTTT. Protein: CASSSPGSGTGRVHF.

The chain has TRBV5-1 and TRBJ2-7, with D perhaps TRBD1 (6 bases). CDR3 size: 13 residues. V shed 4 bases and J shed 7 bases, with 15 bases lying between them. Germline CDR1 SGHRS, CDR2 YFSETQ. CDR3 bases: TGCGCCAGCAGCACGCCACAGGGTGGGGAGCAGTACTTC. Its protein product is CASSTPQGGEQYF.

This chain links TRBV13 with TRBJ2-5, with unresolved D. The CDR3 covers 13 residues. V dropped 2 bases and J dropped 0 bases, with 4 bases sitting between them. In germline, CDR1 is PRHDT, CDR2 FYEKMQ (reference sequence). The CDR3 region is CASSLLDQETQYF. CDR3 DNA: TGTGCCAGCAGCTTACTCGACCAAGAGACCCAGTACTTC.

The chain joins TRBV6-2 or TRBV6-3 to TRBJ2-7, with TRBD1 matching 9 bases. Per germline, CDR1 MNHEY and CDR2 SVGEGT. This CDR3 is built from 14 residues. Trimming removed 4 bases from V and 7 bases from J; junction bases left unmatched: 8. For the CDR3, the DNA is TGTGCCAGCAGTTGGCCGGGACAGGGAGAAGAGCAGTACTTC. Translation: CASSWPGQGEEQYF.

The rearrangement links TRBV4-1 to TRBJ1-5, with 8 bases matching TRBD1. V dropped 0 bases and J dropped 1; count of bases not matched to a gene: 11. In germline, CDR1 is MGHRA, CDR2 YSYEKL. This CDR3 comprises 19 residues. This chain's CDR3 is CASSQDDDRGIASNQPQHF. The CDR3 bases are TGCGCCAGCAGCCAAGATGACGACAGGGGAATTGCAAGCAATCAGCCCCAGCATTTT.

CDR3 in amino acids: CASSYSAGGRNEQFF. DNA for the CDR3: TGTGCCAGCAGTTACTCGGCAGGGGGCAGGAATGAGCAGTTCTTC. This rearrangement joins TRBV6-6 to TRBJ2-1; 8 positions agree with TRBD1. From germline, CDR1 is MNHNY and CDR2 SVGAGI (reference sequence). The CDR3 totals 15 residues. With V trimmed by 0 bases and J by 7 bases, 5 bases remained unmatched.

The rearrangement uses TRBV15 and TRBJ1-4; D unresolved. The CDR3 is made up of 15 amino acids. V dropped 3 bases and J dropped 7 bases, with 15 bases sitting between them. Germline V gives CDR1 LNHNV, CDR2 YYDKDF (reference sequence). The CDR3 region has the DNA TGTGCCACCAGCAGGGAAGTGTTAGAGGGTGAAAAACTGTTTTTT. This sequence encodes CATSREVLEGEKLFF.

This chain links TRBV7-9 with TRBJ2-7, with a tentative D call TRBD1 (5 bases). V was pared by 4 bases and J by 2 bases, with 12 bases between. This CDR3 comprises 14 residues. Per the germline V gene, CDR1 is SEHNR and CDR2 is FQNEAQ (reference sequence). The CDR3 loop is CASSSDIMAYEQYF. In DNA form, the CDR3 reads TGTGCCAGCAGCTCGGACATCATGGCCTACGAGCAGTACTTC. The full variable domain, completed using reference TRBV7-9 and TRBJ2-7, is DTGVSQNPRHKITKRGQNVTFRCDPISEHNRLYWYRQTLGQGPEFLTYFQNEAQLEKSRLLSDRFSAERPKGSFSTLEIQRTEQGDSAMYLCASSSDIMAYEQYFGPGTRLTVT.

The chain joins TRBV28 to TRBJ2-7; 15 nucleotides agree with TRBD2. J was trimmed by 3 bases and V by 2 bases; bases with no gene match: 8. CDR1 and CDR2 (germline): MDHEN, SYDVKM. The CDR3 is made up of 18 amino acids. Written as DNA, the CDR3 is TGTGCCAGCAGTTTACCGGGACTAGCGGGGGGAGCACACTACGAGCAGTACTTC. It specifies CASSLPGLAGGAHYEQYF.

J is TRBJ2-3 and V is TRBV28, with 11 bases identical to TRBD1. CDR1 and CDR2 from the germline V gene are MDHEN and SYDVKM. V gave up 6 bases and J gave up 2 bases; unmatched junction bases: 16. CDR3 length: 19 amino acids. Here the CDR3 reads CASRPDKSGTGGSTDTQYF. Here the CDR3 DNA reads TGTGCCAGCAGACCCGACAAATCCGGGACAGGGGGGTCCACAGATACGCAGTATTTT.

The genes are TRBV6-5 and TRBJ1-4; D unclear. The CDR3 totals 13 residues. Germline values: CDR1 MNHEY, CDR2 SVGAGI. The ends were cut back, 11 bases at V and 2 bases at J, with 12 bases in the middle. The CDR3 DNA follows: TGTGCCCCCAGGACTGATACTAATGAAAAACTGTTTTTT. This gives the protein CAPRTDTNEKLFF.